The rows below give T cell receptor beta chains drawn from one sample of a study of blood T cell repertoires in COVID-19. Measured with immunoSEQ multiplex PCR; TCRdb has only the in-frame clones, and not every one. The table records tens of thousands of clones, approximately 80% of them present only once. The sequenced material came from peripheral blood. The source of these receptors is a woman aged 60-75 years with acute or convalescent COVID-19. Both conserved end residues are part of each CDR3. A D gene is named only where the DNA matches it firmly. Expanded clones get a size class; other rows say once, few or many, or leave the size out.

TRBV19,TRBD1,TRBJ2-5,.,TGTGCCAGTGGTGCGATTGACAGGGGCGGAGAGACCCAGTACTTC,CASGAIDRGGETQYF
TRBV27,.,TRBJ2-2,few,TGTGCCAGCAGTCTCCCCAAGGGAGTGGGGACCGGGGAGCTGTTTTTT,CASSLPKGVGTGELFF
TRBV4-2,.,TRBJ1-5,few,TGTGCCAGCAGCCAAGACCGGGGAAGCAATCAGCCCCAGCATTTT,CASSQDRGSNQPQHF
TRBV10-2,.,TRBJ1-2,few,TGCGCCAGCAGTGAGTCTAGATTCAGGGCACCCCGAGCAAGCTACACCTTC,CASSESRFRAPRASYTF
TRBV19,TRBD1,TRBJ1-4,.,TGTGCCAGTAGACGTACAGGGGCGTATAATGAAAAACTGTTTTTT,CASRRTGAYNEKLFF
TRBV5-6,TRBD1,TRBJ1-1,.,TGTGCCAGCAGCTTAGGGGGCATATTGGGACAGAACTTT,CASSLGGILGQNF
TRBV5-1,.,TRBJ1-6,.,TGCGCCAGCAGCTTACAGGGTAGTAATTCACCCCTCCACTTT,CASSLQGSNSPLHF
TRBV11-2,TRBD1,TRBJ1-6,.,TGTGCCAGCAGCCTGACAGGGGATAATTCACCCCTCCACTTT,CASSLTGDNSPLHF
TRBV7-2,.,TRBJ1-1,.,TGTGCCAGCAGCTTACGCGGGGGTAGGGGCACTGAAGCTTTCTTT,CASSLRGGRGTEAFF
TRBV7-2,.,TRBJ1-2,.,TGTGCCAGCAGCTTAGGGGCAGCTCAGGGCGGTGGCTACACCTTC,CASSLGAAQGGGYTF
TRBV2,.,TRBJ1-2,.,TGTGCCAGCAGAAGGACCATACAGGGTGACTATGGCTACACCTTC,CASRRTIQGDYGYTF
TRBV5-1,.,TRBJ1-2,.,TGCGCCAGCAGCTCCGTTGGACAGTCCCCGGATGGCTACACCTTC,CASSSVGQSPDGYTF
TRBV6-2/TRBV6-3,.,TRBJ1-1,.,TGTGCCAGCAGTTACGCAGGCAACACTGAAGCTTTCTTT,CASSYAGNTEAFF
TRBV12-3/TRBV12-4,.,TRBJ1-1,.,TGTGCCGGAGGGAACACTGAAGCTTTCTTT,CAGGNTEAFF
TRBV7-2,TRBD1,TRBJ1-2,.,TGTGCCAGCAGCTCAAACGACAGGGGAGGTAACTATGGCTACACCTTC,CASSSNDRGGNYGYTF
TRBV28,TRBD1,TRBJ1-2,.,TGTGCCAGCAGTGCCGACAGGGTTCGGGGACACTATGGCTACACCTTC,CASSADRVRGHYGYTF
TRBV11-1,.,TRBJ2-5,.,TGTGCCAGCAGCTTCTTTTGGACAGATCCTCAAGAGACCCAGTACTTC,CASSFFWTDPQETQYF
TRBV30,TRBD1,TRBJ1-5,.,TGTGCCTGGAGCCAAGGGACAGGCTACAATCAGCCCCAGCATTTT,CAWSQGTGYNQPQHF
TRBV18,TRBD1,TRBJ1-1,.,TGTGCCAGCTCTCTGGGACAGGGGGGTACTGAAGCTTTCTTT,CASSLGQGGTEAFF
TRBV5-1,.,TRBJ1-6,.,TGCGCCAGCAGCTTGGGAGATGCCTATAATTCACCCCTCCACTTT,CASSLGDAYNSPLHF
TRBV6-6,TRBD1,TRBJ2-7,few,TGTGCCAGCAGTACCCGGGACAGGAACGAGCAGTACTTC,CASSTRDRNEQYF
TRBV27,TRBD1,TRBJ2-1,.,TGTGCCAGCAGAACAGGGGGCACTGAGCAGTTCTTC,CASRTGGTEQFF
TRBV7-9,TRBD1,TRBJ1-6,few,TGTGCCGGGGACAGGGGCCCCGGGAACAATTCACCCCTCCACTTT,CAGDRGPGNNSPLHF
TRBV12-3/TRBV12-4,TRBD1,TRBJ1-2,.,TGTGCCAGCAGCCTGGACAGGGCCCACACCTTC,CASSLDRAHTF
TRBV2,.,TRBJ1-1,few,TGTGCCAGCCAACAGTACATGAACACTGAAGCTTTCTTT,CASQQYMNTEAFF
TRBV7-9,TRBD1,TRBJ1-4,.,TGTGCCAGCAGCCGTTTCACAGGGGGCGACGGTGAAAAACTGTTTTTT,CASSRFTGGDGEKLFF
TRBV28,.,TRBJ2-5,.,TGTGCCAGCAGCCTAATCTACGGACTGGAACCCCCATACTTC,CASSLIYGLEPPYF
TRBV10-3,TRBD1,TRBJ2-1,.,TGTGCCATACATCAGGGGGACAGGGCAAACAATGAGCAGTTCTTC,CAIHQGDRANNEQFF
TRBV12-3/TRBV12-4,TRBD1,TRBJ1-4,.,TGTGCCAGCAGGACAGGGGGAGGGGAAAAACTGTTTTTT,CASRTGGGEKLFF
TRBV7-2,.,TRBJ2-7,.,TGTGCCAGCAGCTTAAGACGGGGGACCTACGAGCAGTACTTC,CASSLRRGTYEQYF
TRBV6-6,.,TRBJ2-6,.,TGTGCCAGCATCCCAGGGGGGGCCAACGTCCTGACTTTC,CASIPGGANVLTF
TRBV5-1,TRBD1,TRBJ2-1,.,TGCGCCAGCAGCTTGGTCGGGGACAGCTCCTACAATGAGCAGTTCTTC,CASSLVGDSSYNEQFF
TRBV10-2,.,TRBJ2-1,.,TGCGCCAGCAGGGACAGTTACAATGAGCAGTTCTTC,CASRDSYNEQFF
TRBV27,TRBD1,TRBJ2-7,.,TGTGCCAGCAGTTTATCCCCGGGACAGGGCTCCTACGAGCAGTACTTC,CASSLSPGQGSYEQYF
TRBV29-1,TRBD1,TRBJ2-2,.,TGCAGCACGGGACAGGGGAACACCGGGGAGCTGTTTTTT,CSTGQGNTGELFF
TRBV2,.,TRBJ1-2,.,TGTGCCAGTCGACAGGCATTAGGGGGCTACACCTTC,CASRQALGGYTF
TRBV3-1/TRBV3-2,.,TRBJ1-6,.,TGTGCCAGCAGCCAAAACGGGGTTGGAAATTCACCCCTCCACTTT,CASSQNGVGNSPLHF
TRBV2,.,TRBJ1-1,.,TGTGCCAGCAGGCCGCTGGGGGGCACTGAAGCTTTCTTT,CASRPLGGTEAFF
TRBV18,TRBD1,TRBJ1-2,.,TGTGCCAGCTTGTCGACAGGGGGCGACTATGGCTACACCTTC,CASLSTGGDYGYTF
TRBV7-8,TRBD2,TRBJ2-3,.,TGTGCCAGCAGCTTATTTAGCGGGGGGGCCTCAGATACGCAGTATTTT,CASSLFSGGASDTQYF
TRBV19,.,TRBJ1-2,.,TGTGCCAGTACCGACAAGTTGACAGGCCTTAAAGATGGCTACACCTTC,CASTDKLTGLKDGYTF